This T cell receptor (beta chain) was found in a study of blood T cell repertoires in COVID-19. Across the study: The samples span acute and convalescent COVID-19 from the United States, Italy and Spain. T cells, B-cell-depleted T cells, or PBMCs supplied cDNA or gDNA.

The CDR3 extends over 13 amino acids. Germline V gene sequence: CDR1 SGHNT, CDR2 YENEEA. Trimming removed 5 bases at V and 4 bases at J, with 6 bases between. Under the authors' procedure: Reference gene primer amplification gave nucleated cell count estimates. The data were produced by immunoSEQ multiplex PCR, yet TCRdb's version contains in-frame clones alone and is incomplete. V, J and clone size derive from that table, while D and trimming were established from the DNA sequence. Among approximately 110,000 clones listed, roughly 88% were seen once. The chain employs TRBV11-3 and TRBJ1-6; possible D gene TRBD1, 5 bases. This sequence was found in a woman aged 70 to 79 with acute or convalescent COVID-19. Source material: peripheral blood. The CDR3 spells CASSRQYNSPLHF. CDR3 in DNA: TGTGCCAGCAGCCGACAGTATAATTCACCCCTCCACTTT.